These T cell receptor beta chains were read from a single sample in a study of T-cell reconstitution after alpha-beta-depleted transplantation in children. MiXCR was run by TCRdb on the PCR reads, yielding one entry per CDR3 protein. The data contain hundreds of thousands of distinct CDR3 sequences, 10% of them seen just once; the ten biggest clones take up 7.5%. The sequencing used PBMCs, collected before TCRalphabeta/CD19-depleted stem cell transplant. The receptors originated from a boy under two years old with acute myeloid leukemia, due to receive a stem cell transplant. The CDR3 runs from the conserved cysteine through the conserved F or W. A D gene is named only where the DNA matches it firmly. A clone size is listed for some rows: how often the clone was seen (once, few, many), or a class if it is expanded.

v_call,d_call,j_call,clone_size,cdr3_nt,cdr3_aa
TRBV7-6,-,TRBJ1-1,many,TGTGCCAGCAGCCCCCCGGTCGACATCACTGAAGCTTTCTTT,CASSPPVDITEAFF
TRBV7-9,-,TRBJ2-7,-,TGTGCCAGTACAGACAGCATCAACTTATCCTACGAGCAGTACTTC,CASTDSINLSYEQYF
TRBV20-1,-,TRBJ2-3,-,TGCAGTGCGGACCGGGACGTACGCACAGATACGCAGTATTTT,CSADRDVRTDTQYF
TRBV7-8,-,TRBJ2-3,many,TGTGCCAGCAGCTTAGGTGACGGCCTTAGCACAGATACGCAGTATTTT,CASSLGDGLSTDTQYF
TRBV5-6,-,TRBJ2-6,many,TGTGCCAGCAGCCTGGACATTGGGGCTGGGGCCAACGTCCTGACTTTC,CASSLDIGAGANVLTF
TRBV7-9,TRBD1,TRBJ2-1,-,TGTGCCAGCAGTCGACCCGGGACAGTCTACAATGAGCAGTTCTTC,CASSRPGTVYNEQFF
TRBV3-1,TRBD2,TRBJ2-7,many,TGTGCCAGCAGCCAGCGGGAGGGCCCCTACGAGCAGTACTTC,CASSQREGPYEQYF
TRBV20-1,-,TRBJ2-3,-,TGCAGTGCTAGGAGGGGGAGGGATACGCAGTATTTT,CSARRGRDTQYF
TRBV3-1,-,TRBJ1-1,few,TGTGCCAGCAGCCAAGAAGTAACAGTAGTTAGGAACACTGAAGCTTTCTTT,CASSQEVTVVRNTEAFF
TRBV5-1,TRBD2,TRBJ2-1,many,TGCGCCAGCAGCTCCCTAGCGGGGGGGCACAATGAGCAGTTCTTC,CASSSLAGGHNEQFF
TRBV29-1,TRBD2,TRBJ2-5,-,TGCAGCGTTGCATTCCTACTAGCGGGGGCCCGGGGGGCCCAGTACTTC,CSVAFLLAGARGAQYF
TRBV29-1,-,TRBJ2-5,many,TGCAGCGTTGAAGATGTGGCGCAGCCAGAGACCCAGTACTTC,CSVEDVAQPETQYF
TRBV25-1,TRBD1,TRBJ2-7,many,TGTGCCAGCAGTGACCCAGGGACAGGGGGCGACGAGCAGTACTTC,CASSDPGTGGDEQYF
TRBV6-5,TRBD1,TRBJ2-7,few,TGTGCCAGTCGGACAGGTAACGAGCAGTACTTC,CASRTGNEQYF
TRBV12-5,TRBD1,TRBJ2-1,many,TGTGCTAGTGGTTTGGCCCCGGGACAGAGCTCCTACAATGAGCAGTTCTTC,CASGLAPGQSSYNEQFF
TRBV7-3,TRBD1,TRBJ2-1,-,TGTGCCAGCAGCGCCCGGGACAGGGAGGGCAATGAGCAGTTCTTC,CASSARDREGNEQFF
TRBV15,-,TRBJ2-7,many,TGTGCCACCAGCAGAGATGTCTCGCTGAACTACGAGCAGTACTTC,CATSRDVSLNYEQYF
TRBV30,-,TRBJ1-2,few,TGTGCCTGGAGGGGTCTACAGGGTACACCATATGGCTACACCTTC,CAWRGLQGTPYGYTF
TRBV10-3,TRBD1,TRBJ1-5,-,TGTGCCATCAGTGAGCGTGCAGGGGGCGGCCAGCCCCAGCATTTT,CAISERAGGGQPQHF
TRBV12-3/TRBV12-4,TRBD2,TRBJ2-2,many,TGTGCCAGCAGTTTAAGTTCGGGCGGGAGAAGCGGGGAGCTGTTTTTT,CASSLSSGGRSGELFF
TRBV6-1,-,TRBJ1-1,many,TGTGCCAGCAGGAGGGAGGGGAACACTGAAGCTTTCTTT,CASRREGNTEAFF
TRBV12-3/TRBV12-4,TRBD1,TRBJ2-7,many,TGTGCCAGCAGTTACGGGACAGCCGGCTACGAGCAGTACTTC,CASSYGTAGYEQYF
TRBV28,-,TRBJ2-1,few,TGTGCCAGCAGTTTATCTAGTCTAGCTTTAACCTACAATGAGCAGTTCTTC,CASSLSSLALTYNEQFF
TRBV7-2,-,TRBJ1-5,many,TGTGCCAGCAGCTTAGCGGGGGGCCCCAATCAGCCCCAGCATTTT,CASSLAGGPNQPQHF
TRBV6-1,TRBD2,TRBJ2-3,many,TGTGCCAGCAGTGAGCGTAGCGGGAGGGCGGGGGATACGCAGTATTTT,CASSERSGRAGDTQYF
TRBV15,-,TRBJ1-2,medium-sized,TGTGCCACCAGCAGAGATGCGGATAACTATGGCTACACCTTC,CATSRDADNYGYTF
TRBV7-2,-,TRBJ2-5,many,TGTGCCAGCAGCCCCGAGGGGTCGGACATTGGGACCCAGTACTTC,CASSPEGSDIGTQYF
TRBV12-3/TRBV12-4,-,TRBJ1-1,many,TGTGCCAGCAGTGGAGACAGCGAGGCAGCTTTCTTT,CASSGDSEAAFF
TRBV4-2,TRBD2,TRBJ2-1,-,TGTGCCAGCAGTCGCTACCTCACTAGCGGGGGGGCCGATGAGCAGTTCTTC,CASSRYLTSGGADEQFF
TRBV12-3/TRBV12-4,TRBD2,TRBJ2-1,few,TGTGCCAGCAGTTTAAGGCTAGCGGGGGGGCATGAGCAGTTCTTC,CASSLRLAGGHEQFF
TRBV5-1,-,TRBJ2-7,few,TGCGCCAGCAGCTTTCGGGCCCCCACTTCCGCCGCGCTGTACGAGCAGTACTTC,CASSFRAPTSAALYEQYF
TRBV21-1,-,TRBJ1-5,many,TGTGCCAGCAGCAAACAGGGCAATCAGCCCCAGCATTTT,CASSKQGNQPQHF
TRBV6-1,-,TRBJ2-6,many,TGTGCCAGCAGTCCCCGACAGGCCTGGGAGGCTGGGGCCAACGTCCTGACTTTC,CASSPRQAWEAGANVLTF
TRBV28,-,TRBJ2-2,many,TGTGCCAGCAGTTTCCCTTCCGGGGAGCTGTTTTTT,CASSFPSGELFF
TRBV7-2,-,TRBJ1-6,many,TGTGCCAGCACCCAGGTGGATAATTCACCCCTCCACTTT,CASTQVDNSPLHF
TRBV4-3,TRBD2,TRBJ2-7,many,TGCGCCAGCAGCCAAGATTGGGCGGGAGCCTACGAGCAGTACTTC,CASSQDWAGAYEQYF
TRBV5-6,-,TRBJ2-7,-,TGTGCCAGCAGCTTGGTAACTACCGGGCAGTACTTC,CASSLVTTGQYF
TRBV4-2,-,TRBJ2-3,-,TGTGCCAGCAGCGTCGGAGGATACGGAGGGAGCACAGATACGCAGTATTTT,CASSVGGYGGSTDTQYF
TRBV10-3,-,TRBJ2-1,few,TGTGCCATCAGTGATACACCCTACAATGAGCAGTTCTTC,CAISDTPYNEQFF
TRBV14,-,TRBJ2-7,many,TGTGCCAGCAGCGTCTACAGCGTCCCCTCCTACGAGCAGTACTTC,CASSVYSVPSYEQYF
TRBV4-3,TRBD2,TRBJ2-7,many,TGCGCCAGCAGCCAAGGCGGGAGACAGACCTACGAGCAGTACTTC,CASSQGGRQTYEQYF
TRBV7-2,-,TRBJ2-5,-,TGTGCCAGCAGCTTAGACCGAGGGACCGCCCTTGAGACCCAGTACTTC,CASSLDRGTALETQYF
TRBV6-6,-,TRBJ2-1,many,TGTGCCAGCGGACTGACTTGGCCCTATGAGCAGTTCTTC,CASGLTWPYEQFF